These T cell receptor beta chains were read from a single sample in a study of shared clonotypes between healthy human individuals. The data were produced by immunoSEQ multiplex PCR, yet TCRdb's version contains in-frame clones alone and is incomplete. Among over 400,000 clones listed, 70% to 85% were seen once. The sample comprised PBMCs. These TCRs come from a woman between 40 and 55 years old in good health. Some clones in this sample may be carry-over from other donors' samples. CDR3s leave out the opening cysteine and the closing phenylalanine or tryptophan.

SFVWVAELF | TRBJ2-2 | TRBV29-1
ASSYSAGSSGNTIY | TRBJ1-3 | TRBV6-5
ASSEHGDSPLH | TRBJ1-6 | TRBV10-1
ASSQRQERLVETQY | TRBJ2-5 | TRBV7-8
ASSQFSGSGYEQY | TRBJ2-7 | TRBV4-2
AWSYSSVREQY | TRBJ2-7 | TRBV30
ASSPGTGGSYEQY | TRBJ2-7 | TRBV7-3
ASSLRGMPEAF | TRBJ1-1 | TRBV11-2
ASIPKPTSGRINEQF | TRBJ2-1 | TRBV2
ASSLGPSGYNTGELF | TRBJ2-2 | TRBV7-7
ASSLGLGGNQPQH | TRBJ1-5 | TRBV7-2
AWKGVGKREGRRETQY | TRBJ2-5 | TRBV30
ASSAYRLPLPYEQY | TRBJ2-7 | TRBV28
ASSLQAGNRSGELF | TRBJ2-2 | TRBV5-6
ASSSGHGRYGYT | TRBJ1-2 | TRBV28
ASSPDRGDNQPQH | TRBJ1-5 | TRBV18
ASSPEPQDSPYNEQF | TRBJ2-1 | TRBV7-3
ASRRTGAQTQY | TRBJ2-5 | TRBV6-5
ASSDLGEGYNEQF | TRBJ2-1 | TRBV6-1
ASSVEMTTLTGELF | TRBJ2-2 | TRBV9
ASSQEQQGSETQY | TRBJ2-5 | TRBV4-2
ASSQDSSSGRTDTQY | TRBJ2-3 | TRBV4-1
ASTRQLDRDEKLF | TRBJ1-4 | TRBV2
ASSPGNYNEQF | TRBJ2-1 | TRBV18
ATSRFYEKLF | TRBJ1-4 | TRBV15
ASSTTGSNQPQH | TRBJ1-5 | TRBV10-2
ASSQGTEQETQY | TRBJ2-5 | TRBV4-2
ASSQGTGYEQY | TRBJ2-7 | TRBV4-3
ASLGLAGITDTQY | TRBJ2-3 | TRBV2
ASSRTWWREGSGYNEQF | TRBJ2-1 | TRBV19
ASSLGGLRAYEQY | TRBJ2-7 | TRBV5-4
ASSTQNEQF | TRBJ2-1 | TRBV7-3
ASSLGGVSYEQY | TRBJ2-7 | TRBV5-4
ASSEGTAGYGYT | TRBJ1-2 | TRBV5-4
ASTGGRPDGYT | TRBJ1-2 | TRBV6-1
ASSIREDGYT | TRBJ1-2 | TRBV28
ASSEGTGIDEQY | TRBJ2-7 | TRBV6-1
ASSPGTGGAQQY | TRBJ2-7 | TRBV27
AWRTGRAYEQY | TRBJ2-7 | TRBV30
ASSAGTGSYEQY | NA | TRBV10-2
AWNTGTGNSYEQY | TRBJ2-7 | TRBV30
ASSMGQPDTEAF | TRBJ1-1 | TRBV6-7
ASRLAATNHEQY | TRBJ2-7 | TRBV6-6
ASSLTGDNEQF | TRBJ2-1 | TRBV5-5
ASSEKTGGSYEQY | TRBJ2-7 | TRBV6-1
ASSLSAGNYEQY | TRBJ2-7 | TRBV5-1
ASSPSSGSGDNEQF | TRBJ2-1 | TRBV7-2
ASSYAAEREKLF | TRBJ1-4 | TRBV6-6
ASSIRQGPFYEQY | TRBJ2-7 | TRBV19
ASSAAAVKLGEQY | TRBJ2-7 | TRBV23-1
ASSLGGQARNYGYT | TRBJ1-2 | TRBV5-4
ASSPPGVRGTGELF | TRBJ2-2 | TRBV18
ASNEALGTNNQPQH | TRBJ1-5 | TRBV19
ASSPNRQPNTEAF | TRBJ1-1 | TRBV7-8
ASSSGGEF | TRBJ2-1 | TRBV6-6
ASSEWALDTQY | TRBJ2-3 | TRBV25-1
ASSVGAGTGALYGYT | TRBJ1-2 | TRBV9
ASSIGQLYEQY | TRBJ2-7 | TRBV19
SVRIQSSSYNEQF | TRBJ2-1 | TRBV29-1
ATSRDRREPSYEQY | TRBJ2-7 | TRBV15